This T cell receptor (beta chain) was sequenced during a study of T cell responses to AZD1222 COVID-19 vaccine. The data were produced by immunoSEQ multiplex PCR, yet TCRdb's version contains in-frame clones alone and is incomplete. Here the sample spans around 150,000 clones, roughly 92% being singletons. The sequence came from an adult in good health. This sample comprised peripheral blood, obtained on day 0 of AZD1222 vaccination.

Here the CDR3 reads CASSSLGGEGSPLHF. In DNA form, the CDR3 reads TGTGCCAGCAGCTCCCTAGGGGGGGAGGGATCACCCCTCCACTTT. The rearrangement joins TRBV27 to TRBJ1-6, with a possible D match to TRBD1 (6 bases). V lost 6 bases to trimming and J lost 10 bases, with 19 bases between them. This CDR3 spans 15 amino acids. CDR1 is MNHEY, CDR2 SMNVEV, per germline (reference sequence).